A single sample gave rise to the 8 T cell receptor beta chains below, sequenced in a study of blood T cell repertoires in COVID-19. Here immunoSEQ multiplex PCR was the method, and the copy in TCRdb shows in-frame clones only, minus some. Among roughly 300,000 clones listed, roughly 82% were seen once. Sequencing was done on a sample of peripheral blood. Receptors originate from a woman between 50 and 59 years old with acute or convalescent COVID-19.

The chain carries TRBV3-1 (or the pseudogene TRBV3-2) and TRBJ1-1; D is unresolved. The V gene lost 1 base and the J gene lost 11 bases, with 11 bases spanning the gap. The germline V gene has CDR1 LGHDT and CDR2 YNNKEL (reference sequence). The CDR3 runs to 12 residues. This chain's CDR3 is CASSQGGPGAFF. Written as DNA, the CDR3 is TGTGCCAGCAGCCAAGGAGGCCCTGGGGCTTTCTTT.

The chain combines TRBV28 with TRBJ2-7; TRBD2 agrees at 10 bases. Germline V gene data show CDR1 as MDHEN and CDR2 as SYDVKM. CDR3 length equals 14 residues. With 5 bases clipped from V and 2 bases from J, the junction kept 3 bases outside the gene matches. The CDR3 protein is CASSGLAGAYEQYF. The CDR3 coding sequence is TGTGCCAGCAGTGGTCTAGCGGGAGCCTACGAGCAGTACTTC.

This chain uses TRBV7-9 with TRBJ2-1; D might be TRBD1 (6 bases). V was trimmed by 4 bases and J by 6 bases, leaving 19 bases between them. Germline CDR1 SEHNR, CDR2 FQNEAQ (reference sequence). CDR3 length equals 16 residues. The CDR3 nucleotides read TGTGCCAGCAGCTGGGGCCCTACAGGGTCTTCCAATGAGCAGTTCTTC. This gives the protein CASSWGPTGSSNEQFF.

The chain combines TRBV5-1 with TRBJ1-2; 9 bases map to TRBD1. CDR1 SGHRS and CDR2 YFSETQ come from the germline V gene. V shed 4 bases, J shed 3 bases, and the junction held 4 bases outside the gene matches. This CDR3 has 14 amino acids. The CDR3 region is CASSVTGGDYGYTF. DNA for the CDR3: TGCGCCAGCAGCGTTACAGGGGGCGACTATGGCTACACCTTC.

The chain has TRBV4-1 and TRBJ2-4; the match to TRBD2 covers 10 bases. With V trimmed by 1 base and J by 8 bases, 8 bases remained unmatched. Germline V gene data show CDR1 as MGHRA and CDR2 as YSYEKL. The CDR3 contains 16 residues. The CDR3 coding sequence is TGCGCCAGCAGCCAAGCTAGCGGGAGAGGTATGGACATTCAGTACTTC. It translates to CASSQASGRGMDIQYF.

The chain combines TRBV5-1 with TRBJ2-2; tentatively, D is TRBD2 (5 bases). Germline V CDR1 and CDR2: SGHRS, YFSETQ. CDR3 length: 14 residues. V lost 5 bases to trimming and J lost 2 bases, with 10 bases between them. CDR3 bases: TGCGCCAGCAGACTGGACTTTAACACCGGGGAGCTGTTTTTT. Encoded protein: CASRLDFNTGELFF. The full variable domain, its missing parts supplied by reference TRBV5-1 and TRBJ2-2, is KAGVTQTPRYLIKTRGQQVTLSCSPISGHRSVSWYQQTPGQGLQFLFEYFSETQRNKGNFPGRFSGRQFSNSRSEMNVSTLELGDSALYLCASRLDFNTGELFFGEGSRLTVL.

The chain has TRBV7-6 and TRBJ2-2; 9 bases align to TRBD2. There are 16 residues in the CDR3. The V gene's germline CDR1 is SGHVS and CDR2 FNYEAQ. V trimming: 4 bases; J trimming: 4 bases; junction bases outside the gene matches: 7. The CDR3 is CASSSLPGLATGELFF. Written as DNA, the CDR3 is TGTGCCAGCAGCTCCCTCCCGGGACTAGCCACCGGGGAGCTGTTTTTT.

V gene TRBV11-2 combines with J gene TRBJ2-7, with 9 bases fitting TRBD1. The germline V gene encodes CDR1 SGHAT and CDR2 FQNNGV. The CDR3 totals 17 residues. The V gene end was trimmed by 1 base and the J gene end by 4 bases; junction bases not matched to a gene: 11. CDR3 coding DNA: TGTGCCAGCAGCTTAGGCCACCCAGGACAGGGGTCTTACGAGCAGTACTTC. Translated, it gives CASSLGHPGQGSYEQYF.